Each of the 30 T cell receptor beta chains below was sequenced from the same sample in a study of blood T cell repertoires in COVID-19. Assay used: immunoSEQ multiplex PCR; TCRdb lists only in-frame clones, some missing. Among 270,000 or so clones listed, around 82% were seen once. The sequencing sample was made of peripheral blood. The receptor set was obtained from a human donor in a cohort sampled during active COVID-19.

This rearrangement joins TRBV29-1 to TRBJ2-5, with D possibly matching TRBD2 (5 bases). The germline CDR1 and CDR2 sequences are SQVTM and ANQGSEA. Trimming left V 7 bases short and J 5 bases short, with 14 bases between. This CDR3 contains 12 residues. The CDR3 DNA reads TGCAGCGCCGGTGAGGGTCGGGAGACCCAGTACTTC. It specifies CSAGEGRETQYF.

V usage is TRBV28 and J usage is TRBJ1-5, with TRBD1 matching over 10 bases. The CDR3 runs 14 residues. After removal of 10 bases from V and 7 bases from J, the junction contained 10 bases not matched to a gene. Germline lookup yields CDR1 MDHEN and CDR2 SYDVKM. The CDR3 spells CATIPTGGRQPQHF. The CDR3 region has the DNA TGTGCCACTATCCCGACAGGGGGCCGGCAGCCCCAGCATTTT.

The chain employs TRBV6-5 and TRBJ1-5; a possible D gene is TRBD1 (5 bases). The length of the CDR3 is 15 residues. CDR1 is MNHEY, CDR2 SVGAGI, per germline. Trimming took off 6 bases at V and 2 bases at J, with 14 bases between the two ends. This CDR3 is CASRPTAAGNQPQHF. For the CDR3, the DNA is TGTGCCAGCAGACCGACAGCCGCTGGCAATCAGCCCCAGCATTTT.

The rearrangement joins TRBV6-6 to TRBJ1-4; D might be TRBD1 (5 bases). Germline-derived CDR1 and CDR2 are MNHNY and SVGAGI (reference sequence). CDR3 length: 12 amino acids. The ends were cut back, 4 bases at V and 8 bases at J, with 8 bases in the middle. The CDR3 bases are TGTGCCAGCAGTTCCCGGGGGGAAAAACTGTTTTTT. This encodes CASSSRGEKLFF.

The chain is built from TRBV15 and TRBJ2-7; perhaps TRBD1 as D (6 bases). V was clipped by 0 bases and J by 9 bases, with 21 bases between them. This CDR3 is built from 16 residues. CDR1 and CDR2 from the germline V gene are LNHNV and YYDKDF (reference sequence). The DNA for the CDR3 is TGTGCCACCAGCAGAGATCTGGCACAGGGTTTGCTCTCGCAGTACTTC. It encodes CATSRDLAQGLLSQYF.

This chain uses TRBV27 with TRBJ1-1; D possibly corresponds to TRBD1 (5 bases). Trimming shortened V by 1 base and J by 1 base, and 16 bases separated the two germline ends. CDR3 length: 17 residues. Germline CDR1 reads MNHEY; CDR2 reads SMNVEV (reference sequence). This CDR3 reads CASSLFRGGRSNTEAFF. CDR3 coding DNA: TGTGCCAGCAGTTTATTTAGGGGAGGGAGGTCGAACACTGAAGCTTTCTTT.

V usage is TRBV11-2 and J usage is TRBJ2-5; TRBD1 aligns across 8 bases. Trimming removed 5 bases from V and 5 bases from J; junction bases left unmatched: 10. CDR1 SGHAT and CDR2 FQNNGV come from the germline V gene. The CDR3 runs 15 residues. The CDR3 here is CASSRPGGYLETQYF. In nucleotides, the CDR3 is TGTGCCAGCAGCCGCCCAGGGGGCTATCTGGAGACCCAGTACTTC. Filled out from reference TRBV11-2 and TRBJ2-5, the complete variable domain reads EAGVAQSPRYKIIEKRQSVAFWCNPISGHATLYWYQQILGQGPKLLIQFQNNGVVDDSQLPKDRFSAERLKGVDSTLKIQPAKLEDSAVYLCASSRPGGYLETQYFGPGTRLLVL.

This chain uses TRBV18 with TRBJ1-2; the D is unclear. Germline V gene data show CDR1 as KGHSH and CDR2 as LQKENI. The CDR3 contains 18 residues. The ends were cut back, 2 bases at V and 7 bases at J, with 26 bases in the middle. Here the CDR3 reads CASSPLAGRTGPVSGYTF. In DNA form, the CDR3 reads TGTGCCAGCTCACCATTGGCGGGGAGAACTGGCCCTGTAAGTGGCTACACCTTC.

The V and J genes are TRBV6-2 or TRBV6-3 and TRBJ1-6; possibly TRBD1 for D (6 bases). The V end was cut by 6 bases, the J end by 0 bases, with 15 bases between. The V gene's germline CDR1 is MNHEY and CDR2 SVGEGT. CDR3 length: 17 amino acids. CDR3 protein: CASSFRGADSYNSPLHF. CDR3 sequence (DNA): TGTGCCAGCAGCTTCCGGGGGGCCGACTCCTATAATTCACCCCTCCACTTT.

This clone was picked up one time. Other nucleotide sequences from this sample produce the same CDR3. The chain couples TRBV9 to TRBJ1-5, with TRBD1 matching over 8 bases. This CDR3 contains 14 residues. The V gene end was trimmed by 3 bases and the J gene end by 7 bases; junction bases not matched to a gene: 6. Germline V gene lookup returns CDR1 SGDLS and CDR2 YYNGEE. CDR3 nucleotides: TGTGCCAGCAGCGACGGACAGGGAGGACAGCCCCAGCATTTT. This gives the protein CASSDGQGGQPQHF. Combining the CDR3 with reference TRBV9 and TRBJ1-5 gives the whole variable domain DSGVTQTPKHLITATGQRVTLRCSPRSGDLSVYWYQQSLDQGLQFLIQYYNGEERAKGNILERFSAQQFPDLHSELNLSSLELGDSALYFCASSDGQGGQPQHFGDGTRLSIL.

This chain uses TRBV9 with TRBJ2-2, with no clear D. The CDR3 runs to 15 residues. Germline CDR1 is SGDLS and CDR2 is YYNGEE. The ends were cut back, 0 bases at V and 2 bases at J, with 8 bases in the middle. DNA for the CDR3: TGTGCCAGCAGCGTAGCTGGCAGAAACACCGGGGAGCTGTTTTTT. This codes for CASSVAGRNTGELFF.

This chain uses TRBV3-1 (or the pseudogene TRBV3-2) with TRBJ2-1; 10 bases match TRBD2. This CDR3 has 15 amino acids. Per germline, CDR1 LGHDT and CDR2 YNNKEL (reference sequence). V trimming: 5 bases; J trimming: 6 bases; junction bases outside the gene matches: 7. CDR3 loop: CASSFLSGGANEQFF. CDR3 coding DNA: TGTGCCAGCAGCTTCCTCAGCGGGGGGGCCAATGAGCAGTTCTTC.

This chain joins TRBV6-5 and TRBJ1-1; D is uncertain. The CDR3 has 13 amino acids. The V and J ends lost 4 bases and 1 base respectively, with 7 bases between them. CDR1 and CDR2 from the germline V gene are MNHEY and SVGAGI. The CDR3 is CASSLVRNTEAFF. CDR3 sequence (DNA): TGTGCCAGCAGTTTAGTTAGGAACACTGAAGCTTTCTTT.

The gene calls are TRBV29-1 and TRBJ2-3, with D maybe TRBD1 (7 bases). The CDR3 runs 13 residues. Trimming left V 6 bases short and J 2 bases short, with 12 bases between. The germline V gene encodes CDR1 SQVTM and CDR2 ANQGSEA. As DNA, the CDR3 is TGCAGCGTCGACAGGGAGGCCACAGATACGCAGTATTTT. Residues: CSVDREATDTQYF.

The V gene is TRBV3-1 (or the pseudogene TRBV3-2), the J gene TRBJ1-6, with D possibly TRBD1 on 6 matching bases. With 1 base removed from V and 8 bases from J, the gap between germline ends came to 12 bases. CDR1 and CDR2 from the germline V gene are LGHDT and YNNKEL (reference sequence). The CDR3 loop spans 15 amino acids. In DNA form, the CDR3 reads TGTGCCAGCAGCCAAGGTGGGGGCAGGGATTCACCCCTCCACTTT. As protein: CASSQGGGRDSPLHF.

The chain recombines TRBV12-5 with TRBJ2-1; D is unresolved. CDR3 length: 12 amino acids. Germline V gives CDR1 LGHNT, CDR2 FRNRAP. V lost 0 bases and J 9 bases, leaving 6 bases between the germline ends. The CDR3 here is CASGLVLSEQFF. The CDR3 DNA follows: TGTGCTAGTGGTTTGGTACTTTCTGAGCAGTTCTTC.

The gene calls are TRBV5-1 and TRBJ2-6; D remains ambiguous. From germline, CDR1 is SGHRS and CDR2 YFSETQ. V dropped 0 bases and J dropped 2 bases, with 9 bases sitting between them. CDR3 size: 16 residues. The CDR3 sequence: CASSLATSTGANVLTF. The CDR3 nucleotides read TGCGCCAGCAGCTTGGCAACATCAACTGGGGCCAACGTCCTGACTTTC.

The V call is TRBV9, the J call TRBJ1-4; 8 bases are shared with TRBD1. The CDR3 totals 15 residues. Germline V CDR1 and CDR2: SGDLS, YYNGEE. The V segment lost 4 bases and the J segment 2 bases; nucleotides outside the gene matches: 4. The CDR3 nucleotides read TGTGCCAGCAGCTTCCGGACAGGGACTAATGAAAAACTGTTTTTT. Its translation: CASSFRTGTNEKLFF.

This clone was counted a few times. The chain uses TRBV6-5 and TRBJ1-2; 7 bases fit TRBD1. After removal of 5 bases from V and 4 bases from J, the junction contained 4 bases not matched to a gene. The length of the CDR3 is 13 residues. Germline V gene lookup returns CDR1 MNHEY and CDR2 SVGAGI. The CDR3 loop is CASSSRQGYGYTF. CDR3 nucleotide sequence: TGTGCCAGCAGTAGCAGACAGGGCTATGGCTACACCTTC.

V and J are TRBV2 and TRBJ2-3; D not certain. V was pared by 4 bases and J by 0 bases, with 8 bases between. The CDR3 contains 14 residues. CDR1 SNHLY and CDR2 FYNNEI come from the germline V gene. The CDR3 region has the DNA TGTGCCAGCAGTGTTTCGGTTAGCACAGATACGCAGTATTTT. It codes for CASSVSVSTDTQYF. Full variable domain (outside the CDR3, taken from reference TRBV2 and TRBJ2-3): EPEVTQTPSHQVTQMGQEVILRCVPISNHLYFYWYRQILGQKVEFLVSFYNNEISEKSEIFDDQFSVERPDGSNFTLKIRSTKLEDSAMYFCASSVSVSTDTQYFGPGTRLTVL.

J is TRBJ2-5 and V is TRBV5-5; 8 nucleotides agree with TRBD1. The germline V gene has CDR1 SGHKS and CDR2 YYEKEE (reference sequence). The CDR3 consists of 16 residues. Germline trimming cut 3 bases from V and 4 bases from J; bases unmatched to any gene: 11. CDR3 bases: TGTGCCAGCAGCTCTCCCTTGACCGACAGGGGAGAGACCCAGTACTTC. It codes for CASSSPLTDRGETQYF.

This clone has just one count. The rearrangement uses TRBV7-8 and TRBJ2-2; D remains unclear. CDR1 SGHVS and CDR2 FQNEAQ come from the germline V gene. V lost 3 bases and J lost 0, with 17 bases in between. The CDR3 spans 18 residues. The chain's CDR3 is CASSFDPQLTANTGELFF. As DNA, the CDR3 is TGTGCCAGCAGCTTTGACCCTCAATTGACTGCGAACACCGGGGAGCTGTTTTTT.

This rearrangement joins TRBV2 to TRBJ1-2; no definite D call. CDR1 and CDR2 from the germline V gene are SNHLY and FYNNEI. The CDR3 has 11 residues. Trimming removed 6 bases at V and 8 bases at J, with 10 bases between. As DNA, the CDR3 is TGTGCCAGCAGCCCCGGTTACGGCTACACCTTC. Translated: CASSPGYGYTF.

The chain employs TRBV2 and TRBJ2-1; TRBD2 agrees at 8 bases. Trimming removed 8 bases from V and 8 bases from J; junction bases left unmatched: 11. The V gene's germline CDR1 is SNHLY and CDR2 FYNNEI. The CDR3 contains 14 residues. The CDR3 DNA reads TGTGCCAGCGGGCCCAGCGGGAGAAGGGATGAGCAGTTCTTC. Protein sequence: CASGPSGRRDEQFF.

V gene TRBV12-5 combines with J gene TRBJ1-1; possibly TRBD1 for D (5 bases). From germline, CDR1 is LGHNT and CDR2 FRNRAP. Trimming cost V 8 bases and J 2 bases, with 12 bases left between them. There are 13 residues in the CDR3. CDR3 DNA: TGTGCTAGTTCATGGGGGGGTAACACTGAAGCTTTCTTT. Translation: CASSWGGNTEAFF. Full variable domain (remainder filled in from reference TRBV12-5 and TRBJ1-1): DARVTQTPRHKVTEMGQEVTMRCQPILGHNTVFWYRQTMMQGLELLAYFRNRAPLDDSGMPKDRFSAEMPDATLATLKIQPSEPRDSAVYFCASSWGGNTEAFFGQGTRLTVV.

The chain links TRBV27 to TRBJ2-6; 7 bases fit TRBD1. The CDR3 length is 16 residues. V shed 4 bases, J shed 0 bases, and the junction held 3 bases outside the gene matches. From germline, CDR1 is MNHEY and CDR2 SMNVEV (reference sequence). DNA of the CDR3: TGTGCCAGCAGTTCGGGACAGTTCTCTGGGGCCAACGTCCTGACTTTC. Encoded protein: CASSSGQFSGANVLTF.

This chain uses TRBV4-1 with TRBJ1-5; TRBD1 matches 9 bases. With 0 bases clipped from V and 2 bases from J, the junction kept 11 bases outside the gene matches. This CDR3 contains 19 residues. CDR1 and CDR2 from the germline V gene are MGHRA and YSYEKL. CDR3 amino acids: CASSQDPGTGTSGNQPQHF. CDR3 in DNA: TGCGCCAGCAGCCAAGATCCCGGGACAGGGACCTCGGGCAATCAGCCCCAGCATTTT.

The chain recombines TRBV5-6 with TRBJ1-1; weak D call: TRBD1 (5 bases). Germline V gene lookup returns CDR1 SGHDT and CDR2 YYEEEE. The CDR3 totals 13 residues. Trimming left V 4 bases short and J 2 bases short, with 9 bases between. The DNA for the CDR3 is TGTGCCAGCAGCGCGACAGTCAACACTGAAGCTTTCTTT. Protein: CASSATVNTEAFF.

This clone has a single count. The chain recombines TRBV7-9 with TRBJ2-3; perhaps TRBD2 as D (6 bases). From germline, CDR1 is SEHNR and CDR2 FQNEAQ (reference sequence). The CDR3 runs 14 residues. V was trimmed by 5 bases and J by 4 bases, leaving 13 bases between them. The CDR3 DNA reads TGTGCCAGCAGCGGAGGGTATGGACCAGATACGCAGTATTTT. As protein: CASSGGYGPDTQYF.

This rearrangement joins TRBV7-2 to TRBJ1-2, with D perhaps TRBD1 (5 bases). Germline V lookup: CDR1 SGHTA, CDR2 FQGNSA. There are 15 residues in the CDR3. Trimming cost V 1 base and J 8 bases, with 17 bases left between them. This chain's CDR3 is CASSLGQTAISGYTF. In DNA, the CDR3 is TGTGCCAGCAGCTTAGGACAGACCGCAATCAGCGGCTACACCTTC.